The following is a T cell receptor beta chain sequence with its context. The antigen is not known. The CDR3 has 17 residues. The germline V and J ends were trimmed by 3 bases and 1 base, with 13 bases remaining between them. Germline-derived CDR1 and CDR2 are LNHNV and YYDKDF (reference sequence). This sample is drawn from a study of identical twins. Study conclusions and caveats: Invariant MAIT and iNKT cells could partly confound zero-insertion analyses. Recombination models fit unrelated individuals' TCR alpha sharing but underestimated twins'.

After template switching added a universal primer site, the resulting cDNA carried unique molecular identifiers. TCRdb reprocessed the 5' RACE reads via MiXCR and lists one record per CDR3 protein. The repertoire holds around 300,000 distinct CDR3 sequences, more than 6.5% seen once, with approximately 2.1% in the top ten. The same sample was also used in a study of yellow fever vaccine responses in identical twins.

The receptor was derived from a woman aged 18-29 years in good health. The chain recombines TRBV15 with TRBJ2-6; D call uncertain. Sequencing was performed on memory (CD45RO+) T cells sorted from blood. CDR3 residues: CATSSLTWGSGANVLTF. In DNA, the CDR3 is TGTGCCACCAGCAGCCTCACCTGGGGATCTGGGGCCAACGTCCTGACTTTC. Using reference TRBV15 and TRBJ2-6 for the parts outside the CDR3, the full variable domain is DAMVIQNPRYQVTQFGKPVTLSCSQTLNHNVMYWYQQKSSQAPKLLFHYYDKDFNNEADTPDNFQSRRPNTSFCFLDIRSPGLGDTAMYLCATSSLTWGSGANVLTFGAGSRLTVL.